The rows below give T cell receptor beta chains drawn from one sample of a study of early T cells in non-severe SARS-CoV-2 infection. TCRdb ran MiXCR on the 5' RACE reads and lists one entry per CDR3 protein. Seen here are tens of thousands of distinct CDR3 sequences, 8% to 13% observed once, and the top ten hold roughly 4.5%. Sequencing was performed on whole blood. The receptors here all came from an adult who was a healthcare worker with PCR-confirmed SARS-CoV-2 infection or an uninfected control (not recorded which). The CDR3 runs from the conserved cysteine through the conserved F or W. The order of the fields is clone size, V gene, J gene, D gene, CDR3 DNA, CDR3 protein. A D gene is named only where the DNA matches it firmly. Expanded clones get a size class; other rows say once, few or many, or leave the size out.

>many|TRBV3-1|TRBJ1-5|.
TGTGCCAGCAGCCAGGCAGCTAGCAATCAGCCCCAGCATTTT
CASSQAASNQPQHF
>.|TRBV9|TRBJ2-5|.
TGTGCCAGCAGCGTAGGGGGGTCCGTCCAAGAGACCCAGTACTTC
CASSVGGSVQETQYF
>many|TRBV19|TRBJ2-7|.
TGTGCCAGTAGTATGCAGAGAGACAGGGAGCAGTACTTC
CASSMQRDREQYF
>few|TRBV19|TRBJ2-3|TRBD2
TGTGCCAGTAGTGGGGGACTTGCGGGAGGGCCATCAGATACGCAGTATTTT
CASSGGLAGGPSDTQYF
>.|TRBV9|TRBJ2-3|TRBD2
TGTGCCAGCAGCGTAGGAACTAGCGGGAGCACAGATACGCAGTATTTT
CASSVGTSGSTDTQYF
>.|TRBV27|TRBJ1-3|.
TGTGCCAGCAGTCCCTACTCTGGAAACACCATATATTTT
CASSPYSGNTIYF
>many|TRBV10-3|TRBJ2-3|.
TGTGCCATCAGCCGAGACCGCGGCCGAGGGGCAGATACGCAGTATTTT
CAISRDRGRGADTQYF
>few|TRBV18|TRBJ2-3|TRBD2
TGTGCCAGCTCACCAATGGCGGGAGTGACAGATACGCAGTATTTT
CASSPMAGVTDTQYF
>many|TRBV7-3|TRBJ2-5|TRBD2
TGTGCCAGCAGCACGGGACTAGCGGGAGGGCTAGAGACCCAGTACTTC
CASSTGLAGGLETQYF
>.|TRBV4-1|TRBJ2-7|.
TGCGCCAGCAGCCAAGGGGTAAGCGTAGCTTCCTACGAGCAGTACTTC
CASSQGVSVASYEQYF
>.|TRBV6-5|TRBJ2-7|TRBD1
TGTGCCAGCAGTAAGGACAGGGGCGATCTCGGGTATCGAGAGCAGTACTTC
CASSKDRGDLGYREQYF
>few|TRBV29-1|TRBJ2-1|TRBD2
TGCAGCGTTGACGGGACTAGCTCCTACAATGAGCAGTTCTTC
CSVDGTSSYNEQFF
>.|TRBV24-1|TRBJ2-7|.
TGTGCCACCAGTGATTTAGGCAGTCCCTACGAGCAGTACTTC
CATSDLGSPYEQYF
>medium-sized|TRBV20-1|TRBJ2-1|TRBD2
TGCAGTGCTTATAGCGGGGGGGGCCCCAATGAGCAGTTCTTC
CSAYSGGGPNEQFF
>few|TRBV5-1|TRBJ2-5|.
TGCGCCAGCAGCTTAGAAGCTTCCGAGACCCAGTACTTC
CASSLEASETQYF
>many|TRBV20-1|TRBJ2-5|.
TGCAGTGCTAGGGGACTAAATACAGGGAAAGAGACCCAGTACTTC
CSARGLNTGKETQYF
>many|TRBV11-2|TRBJ2-1|.
TGTGCCAGCAGCTTAGTGACAGGATTATCCTACAATGAGCAGTTCTTC
CASSLVTGLSYNEQFF
>.|TRBV6-6|TRBJ2-2|TRBD1
TGTGCCAGCATCCTAATGACCGGGACAGGGAACACCGGGGAGCTGTTTTTT
CASILMTGTGNTGELFF
>many|TRBV7-3|TRBJ2-3|TRBD2
TGTGCCAGCAGCTCGGGACTAGCCACAGATACGCAGTATTTT
CASSSGLATDTQYF
>few|TRBV5-4|TRBJ1-1|.
TGTGCCGTCGCTAACCTACAGGGTTTGAACACTGAAGCTTTCTTT
CAVANLQGLNTEAFF
>many|TRBV12-3/TRBV12-4|TRBJ1-2|.
TGTGCCAGCAGTCCTCGCAGGGCGTATGGCTACACCTTC
CASSPRRAYGYTF
>few|TRBV7-3|TRBJ1-1|.
TGTGCCAGCAGCTTTTCAGGGGCAGACACTGAAGCTTTCTTT
CASSFSGADTEAFF
>few|TRBV3-1|TRBJ2-5|.
TGTGCCAGCAGCCAAATGGCTAGACCGAAAGAGACCCAGTACTTC
CASSQMARPKETQYF
>.|TRBV29-1|TRBJ1-2|.
TGCAGCGTTGAAGGGGGGCAGGGTTCCGGCTACACCTTC
CSVEGGQGSGYTF
>many|TRBV4-3|TRBJ2-3|TRBD2
TGCGCCAGCAGCCCAAACCATATAGCGGGAGTATCTGATACGCAGTATTTT
CASSPNHIAGVSDTQYF
>.|TRBV20-1|TRBJ2-4|.
TGCAGTGCTAAACAAACAGTAGCCAAAAACATTCAGTACTTC
CSAKQTVAKNIQYF
>many|TRBV20-1|TRBJ2-1|TRBD2
TGCAGTGCTAGTTATTCGTCCGGGAGACTAGCGGGAGGGCAAGAGCAGTTCTTC
CSASYSSGRLAGGQEQFF
>.|TRBV7-9|TRBJ2-3|.
TGTGCCAGCAGCTTACCTACGGGGAAAATAGATACGCAGTATTTT
CASSLPTGKIDTQYF
>many|TRBV11-2|TRBJ1-2|TRBD1
TGTGCCAGCACCTACCTGGGGACAGGGGGGGTCAGTGGCTACACCTTC
CASTYLGTGGVSGYTF
>many|TRBV2|TRBJ2-7|TRBD2
TGTGCCAGCAGCGAGTACGGGAGGACGGGGGAGCAGTACTTC
CASSEYGRTGEQYF
>few|TRBV30|TRBJ1-2|TRBD1
TGTGCCTGGAGTTTAGACAGGGGATATGGCTACACCTTC
CAWSLDRGYGYTF
>many|TRBV6-2/TRBV6-3|TRBJ2-1|TRBD2
TGTGCCAGCACCCCTGCGTGGGGTAGCGGGATTTCCTACAATGAGCAGTTCTTC
CASTPAWGSGISYNEQFF
>many|TRBV19|TRBJ2-7|TRBD1
TGTGCCAGTAGTTCCCCATCCACAGGGGGCTGGTACGAGCAGTACTTC
CASSSPSTGGWYEQYF
>few|TRBV12-3/TRBV12-4|TRBJ2-3|TRBD2
TGTGCCAGCAGAATAGCGGGAGTCAGGGCAGATACGCAGTATTTT
CASRIAGVRADTQYF
>.|TRBV5-1|TRBJ1-2|TRBD1
TGCGCCAGCAGCGTACAGGGGAGCGAAGGCTACACCTTC
CASSVQGSEGYTF
>many|TRBV6-6|TRBJ2-7|TRBD2
TGTGCCAGCAGAGCCGCGGGGGGGCCATCGCACGAGCAGTACTTC
CASRAAGGPSHEQYF
>many|TRBV18|TRBJ2-1|.
TGTGCCAGCTCACCACTCGTGGGAGATGAGCAGTTCTTC
CASSPLVGDEQFF
>.|TRBV12-3/TRBV12-4|TRBJ2-3|TRBD2
TGTGCCAGCAGTTTCCCCGAGGGGACGGGGACTAGCCTCCGCGCAGATACGCAGTATTTT
CASSFPEGTGTSLRADTQYF
>many|TRBV13|TRBJ1-1|.
TGTGCCAGCAGCTTATTGCAGGGTAACGCTGAAGCTTTCTTT
CASSLLQGNAEAFF
>.|TRBV6-2/TRBV6-3|TRBJ1-5|TRBD1
TGTGCCAGCAGGGACCCGGGACAGGGCTTCTATCAGCCCCAGCATTTT
CASRDPGQGFYQPQHF
>many|TRBV12-3/TRBV12-4|TRBJ1-1|.
TGTGCCAGCAGCCCGGGACGGGAGAACACTGAAGCTTTCTTT
CASSPGRENTEAFF
>many|TRBV10-3|TRBJ2-3|.
TGTGCCACCAACGTGGGTCGGCTAGACCACACAGATACGCAGTATTTT
CATNVGRLDHTDTQYF
>.|TRBV25-1|TRBJ2-1|TRBD2
TGTGCCAGCAGTGAAGTTCGCCTAGCGGGAGACAATGAGCAGTTCTTC
CASSEVRLAGDNEQFF
>few|TRBV21-1|TRBJ2-3|.
TGTGCCAGCAGCAAAGTGGACAATCTATGGACAGATACGCAGTATTTT
CASSKVDNLWTDTQYF
>many|TRBV7-8|TRBJ2-5|TRBD1
TGTGCCAGCCAAGTACCAACAGGGGGCGGGACCCAGTACTTC
CASQVPTGGGTQYF
>many|TRBV20-1|TRBJ2-3|.
TGCAGTGCTCGGCGGCCAGTCTCTAGCACAGATACGCAGTATTTT
CSARRPVSSTDTQYF
>many|TRBV5-5|TRBJ2-7|TRBD2
TGTGCCAGCAGACCCGGGACTAGCGCGTACGAGCAGTACTTC
CASRPGTSAYEQYF